The rows below give T cell receptor beta chains drawn from one sample of a study of response to subunit inactivated influenza vaccine. Using its own MiXCR run on the RT-PCR reads, TCRdb lists one record per CDR3 protein. The table shows some 200,000 distinct CDR3 sequences, with approximately 12% occurring only once. The same sample was also used in a study of T cells expressing NK-cell markers.

The material was CD8+ T cells sorted from PBMCs, obtained 12 days after vaccination. These receptor sequences come from a man between 50 and 59 years old who received an inactivated influenza vaccine. CDR3s include the opening cysteine and the closing phenylalanine or tryptophan. The D gene is left open where the match is weak. The size of a clone is reported for some rows only, either as once, few or many, or as a class for expanded clones.

v_gene	d_gene	j_gene	abundance	CDR3aa	CDR3nt
TRBV24-1	NA	TRBJ2-1	NA	CATSLGNEQFF	TGTGCCACCAGTTTGGGCAATGAGCAGTTCTTC
TRBV11-2	TRBD1	TRBJ2-7	many	CASSFISPGQGIYEQYF	TGTGCCAGCAGCTTTATCTCCCCCGGACAGGGGATCTACGAGCAGTACTTC
TRBV6-2/TRBV6-3	NA	TRBJ2-7	NA	CASRLHRDIHYEQYF	TGTGCCAGCAGACTACACAGGGACATTCACTACGAGCAGTACTTC
TRBV20-1	TRBD2	TRBJ2-5	NA	CSARERLAGGPDLVTQYF	TGCAGTGCTAGAGAGCGACTAGCGGGGGGTCCGGATCTTGTGACCCAGTACTTC
TRBV20-1	NA	TRBJ2-5	NA	CSATLETQYF	TGCAGTGCTACTCTGGAGACCCAGTACTTC
TRBV15	NA	TRBJ1-6	few	CATSRVYNSPLHF	TGTGCCACCAGCAGAGTCTATAATTCACCCCTCCACTTT
TRBV20-1	NA	TRBJ2-7	few	CSARVAGYEQYF	TGCAGTGCTAGAGTAGCAGGGTACGAGCAGTACTTC
TRBV12-3/TRBV12-4	NA	TRBJ2-1	few	CASILSWTPYNEQFF	TGTGCCAGCATCCTAAGTTGGACACCCTACAATGAGCAGTTCTTC
TRBV28	TRBD1	TRBJ2-5	many	CASSRGQGGETQYF	TGTGCCAGCAGTCGCGGACAGGGAGGAGAGACCCAGTACTTC
TRBV6-1	TRBD2	TRBJ2-7	few	CASSPASGFSYEQYF	TGTGCCAGCAGCCCAGCTAGCGGGTTCTCCTACGAGCAGTACTTC
TRBV9	NA	TRBJ2-3	NA	CASSSKLVQADTQYF	TGTGCCAGCAGCTCTAAACTGGTGCAGGCAGATACGCAGTATTTT
TRBV15	NA	TRBJ2-1	NA	CATSFPESSYNEQFF	TGTGCCACCAGCTTCCCGGAAAGCTCCTACAATGAGCAGTTCTTC
TRBV3-1	NA	TRBJ2-1	many	CASSHEPDVYNEQFF	TGTGCCAGCAGCCATGAACCGGACGTATACAATGAGCAGTTCTTC
TRBV2	NA	TRBJ2-1	NA	CASSEFGPASYNEQIF	TGTGCCAGCAGTGAATTTGGGCCAGCATCCTACAATGAGCAGATCTTC
TRBV7-4	NA	TRBJ2-4	many	CASSPRYPSAAKNIQYF	TGTGCCAGCAGCCCCCGGTACCCTAGCGCCGCCAAAAACATTCAGTACTTC
TRBV6-1	NA	TRBJ2-1	few	CASSPRDTSYNEQFF	TGTGCCAGCAGTCCGAGGGACACCTCCTACAATGAGCAGTTCTTC
TRBV5-1	NA	TRBJ2-7	many	CASSFGVADYEQYF	TGCGCCAGCAGCTTTGGGGTCGCGGACTACGAGCAGTACTTC
TRBV4-3	NA	TRBJ2-7	few	CASSQDRIRVMPYEQYF	TGCGCCAGCAGCCAAGACCGGATAAGGGTGATGCCCTACGAGCAGTACTTC
TRBV6-5	TRBD1	TRBJ2-2	few	CASSYSRTGGIGELFF	TGTGCCAGCAGTTACTCGCGGACAGGGGGCATTGGGGAGCTGTTTTTT
TRBV3-1	TRBD1	TRBJ1-2	few	CASSLGTGEDGYTF	TGTGCCAGCAGCCTCGGGACAGGGGAGGATGGCTACACCTTC
TRBV28	NA	TRBJ2-7	NA	CASSPSVDTYEQYF	TGTGCCAGCAGTCCCTCCGTTGACACCTACGAGCAGTACTTC
TRBV11-2	TRBD1	TRBJ2-5	NA	CASRSTGTAQETQYF	TGTGCCAGCAGGTCGACCGGGACAGCACAAGAGACCCAGTACTTC
TRBV7-6	TRBD2	TRBJ2-7	few	CASSSGLAGGYEQYF	TGTGCCAGCAGCTCCGGTCTAGCGGGAGGCTACGAGCAGTACTTC
TRBV15	NA	TRBJ2-7	NA	CATSRDLRDEQYF	TGTGCCACCAGCAGAGATCTTCGGGACGAGCAGTACTTC
TRBV20-1	NA	TRBJ2-3	few	CSAREGRTRDTQYF	TGCAGTGCTAGAGAGGGAAGGACGCGAGATACGCAGTATTTT
TRBV15	NA	TRBJ2-1	few	CATSTISGAGEQFF	TGTGCCACCAGCACTATCTCCGGGGCGGGTGAGCAGTTCTTC
TRBV27	TRBD2	TRBJ2-1	NA	CASSPGTSGTNEQFF	TGTGCCAGCAGCCCCGGGACTAGCGGGACTAATGAGCAGTTCTTC
TRBV29-1	TRBD2	TRBJ2-1	many	CSVTGTSYHEQFF	TGCAGCGTTACCGGGACTAGTTACCATGAGCAGTTCTTC
TRBV4-1	TRBD1	TRBJ2-7	few	CASSHRQGDSYEQYF	TGCGCCAGCAGCCATAGACAGGGCGACTCCTACGAGCAGTACTTC
TRBV15	TRBD1	TRBJ2-7	few	CATSRVRGTGGYHEQYF	TGTGCCACCAGCAGAGTTAGGGGGACAGGGGGGTACCACGAGCAGTACTTC
TRBV9	NA	TRBJ1-3	few	CASSVGAGSGNTIYF	TGTGCCAGCAGCGTAGGAGCAGGGAGTGGAAACACCATATATTTT
TRBV11-2	TRBD2	TRBJ2-5	NA	CASSLGAPGLAARDF	TGTGCCAGCAGCTTAGGGGCGCCGGGACTAGCGGCCCGGGACTTC
TRBV7-3	TRBD1	TRBJ2-1	NA	CASSLVGTGFYNEQFF	TGTGCCAGCAGCTTAGTTGGGACAGGGTTCTACAATGAGCAGTTCTTC
TRBV24-1	TRBD2	TRBJ2-1	NA	CATATSGGYNEQFF	TGTGCCACCGCGACTAGCGGGGGCTACAATGAGCAGTTCTTC
TRBV10-3	NA	TRBJ2-3	NA	CAISDFLDTQYF	TGTGCCATCAGTGATTTCCTAGATACGCAGTATTTT
TRBV7-9	NA	TRBJ1-5	few	CASSFEGNQPQHF	TGTGCCAGCAGCTTTGAGGGGAATCAGCCCCAGCATTTT
TRBV6-5	NA	TRBJ2-2	once	CASSYSKWTANTGELFF	TGTGCCAGCAGTTACTCGAAATGGACAGCGAACACCGGGGAGCTGTTTTTT
TRBV4-3	TRBD2	TRBJ2-2	NA	CASSPILAGGPAVGELFF	TGCGCCAGCAGCCCAATACTAGCGGGAGGGCCGGCGGTCGGGGAGCTGTTTTTT
TRBV4-3	TRBD2	TRBJ2-3	NA	CASSPTGTSAADTQYF	TGCGCCAGCAGCCCAACCGGGACTAGCGCGGCAGATACGCAGTATTTT
TRBV11-1	TRBD1	TRBJ2-3	NA	CASSGDREGGTTITDTQYF	TGTGCCAGCAGCGGGGACAGGGAAGGGGGAACTACGATCACAGATACGCAGTATTTT
TRBV6-1	NA	TRBJ2-3	few	CASSEDSYSTQYF	TGTGCCAGCAGTGAGGACAGTTATTCCACGCAGTATTTT
TRBV7-8	NA	TRBJ1-1	many	CASSLGKGTEAFF	TGTGCCAGCAGCCTGGGGAAGGGCACTGAAGCTTTCTTT
TRBV29-1	NA	TRBJ2-7	few	CSAAYSSSYEQYF	TGCAGCGCCGCCTATTCTAGCTCCTACGAGCAGTACTTC
TRBV20-1	TRBD2	TRBJ2-1	NA	CSAFGGSSYNEQFF	TGCAGTGCCTTCGGCGGGAGCTCCTACAATGAGCAGTTCTTC
TRBV7-2	NA	TRBJ1-5	NA	CASSLGFRRHQPQHF	TGTGCCAGCAGCTTAGGATTTCGGCGGCACCAGCCCCAGCATTTT
TRBV12-3/TRBV12-4	TRBD2	TRBJ2-1	NA	CASSLIGGVAGYNEQFF	TGTGCCAGCAGCCTTATTGGCGGGGTAGCGGGATACAATGAGCAGTTCTTC